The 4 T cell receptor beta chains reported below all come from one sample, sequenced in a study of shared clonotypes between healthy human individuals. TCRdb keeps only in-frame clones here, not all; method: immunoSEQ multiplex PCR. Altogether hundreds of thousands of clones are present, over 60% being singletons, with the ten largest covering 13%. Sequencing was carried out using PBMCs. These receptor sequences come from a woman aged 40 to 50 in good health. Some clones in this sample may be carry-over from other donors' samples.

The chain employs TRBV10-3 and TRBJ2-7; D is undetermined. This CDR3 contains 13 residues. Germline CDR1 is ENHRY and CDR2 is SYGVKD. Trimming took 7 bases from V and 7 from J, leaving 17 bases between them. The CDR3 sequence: CAITPGPPREQYF. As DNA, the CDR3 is TGTGCCATCACCCCTGGGCCCCCTCGGGAGCAGTACTTC.

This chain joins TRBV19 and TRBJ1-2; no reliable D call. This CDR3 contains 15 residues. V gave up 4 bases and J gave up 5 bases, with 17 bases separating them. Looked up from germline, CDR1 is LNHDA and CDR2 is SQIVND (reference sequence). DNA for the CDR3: TGTGCCAGTAGTACCCGGCAAGGATGGATTTATGGCTACACCTTC. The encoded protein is CASSTRQGWIYGYTF.

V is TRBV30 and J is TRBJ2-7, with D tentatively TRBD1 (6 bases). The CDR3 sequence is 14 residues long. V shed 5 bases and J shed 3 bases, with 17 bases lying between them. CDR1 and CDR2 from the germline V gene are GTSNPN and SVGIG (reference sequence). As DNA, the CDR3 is TGTGCCTGGTCCCCCCCTGGGACATTCTACGAGCAGTACTTC. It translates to CAWSPPGTFYEQYF.

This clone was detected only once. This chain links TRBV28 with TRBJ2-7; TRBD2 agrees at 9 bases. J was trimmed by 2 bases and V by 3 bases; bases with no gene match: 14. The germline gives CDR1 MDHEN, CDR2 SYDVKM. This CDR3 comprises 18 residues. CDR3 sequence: CASSFFPPISGRAYEQYF. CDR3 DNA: TGTGCCAGCAGTTTCTTCCCCCCCATTAGCGGGAGAGCCTACGAGCAGTACTTC.